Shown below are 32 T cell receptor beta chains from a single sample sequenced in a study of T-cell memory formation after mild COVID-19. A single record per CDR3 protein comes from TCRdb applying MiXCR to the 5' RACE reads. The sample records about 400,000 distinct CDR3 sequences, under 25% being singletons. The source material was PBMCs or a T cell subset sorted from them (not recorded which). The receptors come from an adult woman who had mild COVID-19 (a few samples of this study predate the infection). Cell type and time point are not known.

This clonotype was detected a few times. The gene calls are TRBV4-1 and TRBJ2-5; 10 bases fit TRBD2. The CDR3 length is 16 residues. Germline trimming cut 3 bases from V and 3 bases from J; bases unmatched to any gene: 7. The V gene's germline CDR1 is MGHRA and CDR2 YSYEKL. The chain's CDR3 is CASSHGAGGRKETQYF. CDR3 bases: TGCGCCAGCAGCCATGGAGCGGGGGGGCGCAAAGAGACCCAGTACTTC.

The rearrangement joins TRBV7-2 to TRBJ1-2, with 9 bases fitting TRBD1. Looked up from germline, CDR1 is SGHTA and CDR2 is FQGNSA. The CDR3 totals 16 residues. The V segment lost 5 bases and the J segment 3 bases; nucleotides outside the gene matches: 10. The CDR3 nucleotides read TGTGCCAGCAGCCTCTCCGGAGACAGGGGGTACTATGGCTACACCTTC. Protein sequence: CASSLSGDRGYYGYTF.

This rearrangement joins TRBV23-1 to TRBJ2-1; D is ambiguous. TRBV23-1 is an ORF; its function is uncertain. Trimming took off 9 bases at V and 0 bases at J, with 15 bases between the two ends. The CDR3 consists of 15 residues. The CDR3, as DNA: TGCGCCAGGAACACCGGGCGTCGCTCCTACAATGAGCAGTTCTTC. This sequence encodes CARNTGRRSYNEQFF.

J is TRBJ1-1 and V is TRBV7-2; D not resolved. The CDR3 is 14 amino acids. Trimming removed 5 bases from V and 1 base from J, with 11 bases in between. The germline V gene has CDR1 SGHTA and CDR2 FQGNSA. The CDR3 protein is CASSPRGPNTEAFF. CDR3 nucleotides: TGTGCCAGCAGCCCCCGCGGACCGAACACTGAAGCTTTCTTT.

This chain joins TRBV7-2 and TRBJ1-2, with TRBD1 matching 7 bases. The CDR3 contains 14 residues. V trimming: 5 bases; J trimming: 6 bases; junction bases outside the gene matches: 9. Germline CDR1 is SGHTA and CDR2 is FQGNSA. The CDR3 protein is CASSRQGIRNGYTF. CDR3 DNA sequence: TGTGCCAGCAGCCGACAGGGAATAAGAAATGGCTACACCTTC. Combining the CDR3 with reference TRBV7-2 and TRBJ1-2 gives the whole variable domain GAGVSQSPSNKVTEKGKDVELRCDPISGHTALYWYRQSLGQGLEFLIYFQGNSAPDKSGLPSDRFSAERTGGSVSTLTIQRTQQEDSAVYLCASSRQGIRNGYTFGSGTRLTVV.

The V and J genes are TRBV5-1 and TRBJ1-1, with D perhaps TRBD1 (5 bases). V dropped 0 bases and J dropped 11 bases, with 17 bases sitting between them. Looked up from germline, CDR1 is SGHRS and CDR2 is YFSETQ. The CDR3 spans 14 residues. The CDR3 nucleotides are TGCGCCAGCAGCTTGGCCGGACATCGAGCGAGGGCTTTCTTT. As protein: CASSLAGHRARAFF.

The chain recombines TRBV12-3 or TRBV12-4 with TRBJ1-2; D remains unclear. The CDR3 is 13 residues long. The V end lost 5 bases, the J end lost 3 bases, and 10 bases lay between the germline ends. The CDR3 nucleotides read TGTGCCAGCAGTCGAGAATGGGACTATGGCTACACCTTC. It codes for CASSREWDYGYTF.

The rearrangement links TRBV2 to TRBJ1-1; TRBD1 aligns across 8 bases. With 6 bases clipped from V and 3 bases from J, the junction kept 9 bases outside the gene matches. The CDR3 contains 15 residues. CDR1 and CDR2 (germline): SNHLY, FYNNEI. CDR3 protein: CASSAVVRGHTEAFF. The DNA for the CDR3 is TGTGCCAGCAGCGCCGTGGTCAGGGGGCACACTGAAGCTTTCTTT.

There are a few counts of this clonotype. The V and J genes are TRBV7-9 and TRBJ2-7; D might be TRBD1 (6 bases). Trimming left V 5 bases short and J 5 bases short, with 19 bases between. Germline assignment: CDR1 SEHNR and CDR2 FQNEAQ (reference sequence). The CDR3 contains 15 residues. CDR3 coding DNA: TGTGCCAGCAGCGCGCAGGGGCCTATCCGGAACGAGCAGTACTTC. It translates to CASSAQGPIRNEQYF.

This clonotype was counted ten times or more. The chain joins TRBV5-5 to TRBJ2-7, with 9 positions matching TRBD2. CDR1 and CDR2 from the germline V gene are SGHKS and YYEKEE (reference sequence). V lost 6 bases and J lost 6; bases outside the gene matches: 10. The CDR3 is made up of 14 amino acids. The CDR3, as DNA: TGTGCCAGCACCGGAGCGGGAGGTCAAGGCGAGCAGTACTTC. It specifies CASTGAGGQGEQYF.

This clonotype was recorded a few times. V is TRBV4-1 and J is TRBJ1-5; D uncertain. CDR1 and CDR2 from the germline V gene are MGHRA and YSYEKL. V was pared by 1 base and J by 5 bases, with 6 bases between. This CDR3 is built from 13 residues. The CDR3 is CASSQVLDQPQHF. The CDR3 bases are TGCGCCAGCAGCCAAGTTCTTGATCAGCCCCAGCATTTT.

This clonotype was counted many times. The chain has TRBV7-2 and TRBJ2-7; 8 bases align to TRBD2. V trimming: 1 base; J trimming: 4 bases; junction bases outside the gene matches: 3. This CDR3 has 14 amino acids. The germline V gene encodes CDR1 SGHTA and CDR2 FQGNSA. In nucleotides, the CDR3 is TGTGCCAGCAGCTTAGGGTTAGCGGGATACGAGCAGTACTTC. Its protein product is CASSLGLAGYEQYF.

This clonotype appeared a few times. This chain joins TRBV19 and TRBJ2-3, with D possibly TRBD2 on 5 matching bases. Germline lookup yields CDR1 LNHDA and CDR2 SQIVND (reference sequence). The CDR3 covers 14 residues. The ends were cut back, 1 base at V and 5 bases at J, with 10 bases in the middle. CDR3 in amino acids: CASSIASTGDTQYF. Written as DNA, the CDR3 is TGTGCCAGTAGTATAGCTAGCACTGGAGATACGCAGTATTTT.

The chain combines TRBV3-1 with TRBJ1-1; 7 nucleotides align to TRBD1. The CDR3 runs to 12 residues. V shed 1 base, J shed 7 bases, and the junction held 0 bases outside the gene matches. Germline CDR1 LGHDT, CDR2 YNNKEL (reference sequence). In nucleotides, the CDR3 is TGTGCCAGCAGCCAAGGGACAGGTGAAGCTTTCTTT. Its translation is CASSQGTGEAFF.

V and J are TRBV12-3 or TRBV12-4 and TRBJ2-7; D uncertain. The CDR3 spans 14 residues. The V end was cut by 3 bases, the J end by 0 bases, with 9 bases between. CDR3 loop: CASSFDGSSYEQYF. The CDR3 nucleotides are TGTGCCAGCAGTTTCGACGGCAGCTCCTACGAGCAGTACTTC.

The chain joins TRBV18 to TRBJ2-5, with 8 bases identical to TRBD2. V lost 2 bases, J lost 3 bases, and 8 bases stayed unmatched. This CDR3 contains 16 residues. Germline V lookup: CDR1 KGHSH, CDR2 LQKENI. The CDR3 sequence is CASSPASLADKETQYF. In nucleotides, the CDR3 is TGTGCCAGCTCACCAGCCTCACTAGCGGATAAAGAGACCCAGTACTTC.

CDR3 sequence: CACKGSATEAFF. The DNA of the CDR3 is TGTGCCTGCAAGGGGAGTGCCACTGAAGCTTTCTTT. The J gene is TRBJ1-1, the V gene TRBV30; D perhaps matches TRBD1 (5 bases). This CDR3 spans 12 amino acids. Germline assignment: CDR1 GTSNPN and CDR2 SVGIG (reference sequence). V was clipped by 6 bases and J by 4 bases, with 12 bases between them.

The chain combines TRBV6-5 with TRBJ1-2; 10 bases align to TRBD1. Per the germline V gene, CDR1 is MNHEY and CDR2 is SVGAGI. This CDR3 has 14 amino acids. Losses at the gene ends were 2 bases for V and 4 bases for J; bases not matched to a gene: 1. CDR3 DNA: TGTGCCAGCAGTTACGGGACAGGGGCCTATGGCTACACCTTC. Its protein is CASSYGTGAYGYTF.

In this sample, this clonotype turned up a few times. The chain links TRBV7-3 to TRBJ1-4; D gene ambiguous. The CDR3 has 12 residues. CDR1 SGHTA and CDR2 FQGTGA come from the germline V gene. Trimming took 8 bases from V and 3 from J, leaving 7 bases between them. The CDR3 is CASSPANEKLFF. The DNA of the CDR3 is TGTGCCAGCTCCCCGGCTAATGAAAAACTGTTTTTT.

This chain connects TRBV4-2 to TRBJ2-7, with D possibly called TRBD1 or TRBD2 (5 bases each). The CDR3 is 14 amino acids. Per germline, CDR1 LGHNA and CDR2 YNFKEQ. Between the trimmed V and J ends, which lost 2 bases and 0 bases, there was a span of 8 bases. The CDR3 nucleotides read TGTGCCAGCAGCCAACTAGGGACCTCCTACGAGCAGTACTTC. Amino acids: CASSQLGTSYEQYF.

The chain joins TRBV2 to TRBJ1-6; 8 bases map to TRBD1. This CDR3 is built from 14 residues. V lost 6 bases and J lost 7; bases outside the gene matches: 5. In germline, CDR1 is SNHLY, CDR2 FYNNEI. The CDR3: CASRLQGVNSPLHF. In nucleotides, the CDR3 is TGTGCCAGCAGGTTACAGGGGGTCAATTCACCCCTCCACTTT.

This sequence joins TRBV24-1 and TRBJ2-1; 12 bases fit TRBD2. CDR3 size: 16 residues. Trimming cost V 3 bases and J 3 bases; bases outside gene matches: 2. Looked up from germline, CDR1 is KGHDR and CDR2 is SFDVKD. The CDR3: CATSDRLAGDYNEQFF. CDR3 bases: TGTGCCACCAGTGATAGACTAGCGGGGGACTACAATGAGCAGTTCTTC.

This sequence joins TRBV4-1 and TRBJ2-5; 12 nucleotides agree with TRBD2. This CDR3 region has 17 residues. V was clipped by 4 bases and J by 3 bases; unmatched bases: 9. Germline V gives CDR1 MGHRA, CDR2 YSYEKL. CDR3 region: CASSPPAGLAGKETQYF. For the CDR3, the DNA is TGCGCCAGCAGCCCCCCGGCCGGACTAGCGGGGAAAGAGACCCAGTACTTC.

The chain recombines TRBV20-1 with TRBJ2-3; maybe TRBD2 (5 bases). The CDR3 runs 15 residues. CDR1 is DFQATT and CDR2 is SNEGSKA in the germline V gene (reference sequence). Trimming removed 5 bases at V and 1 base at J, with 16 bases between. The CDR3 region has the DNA TGCAGTGCTTCTGGTGAGGGAGAGGGCACAGATACGCAGTATTTT. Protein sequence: CSASGEGEGTDTQYF.

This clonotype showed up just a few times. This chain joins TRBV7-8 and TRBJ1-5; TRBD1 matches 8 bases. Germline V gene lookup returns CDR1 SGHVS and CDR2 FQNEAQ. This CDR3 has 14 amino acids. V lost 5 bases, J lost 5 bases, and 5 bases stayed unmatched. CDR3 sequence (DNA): TGTGCCAGCAGCCCCGGACAGGGAGATCAGCCCCAGCATTTT. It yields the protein CASSPGQGDQPQHF.

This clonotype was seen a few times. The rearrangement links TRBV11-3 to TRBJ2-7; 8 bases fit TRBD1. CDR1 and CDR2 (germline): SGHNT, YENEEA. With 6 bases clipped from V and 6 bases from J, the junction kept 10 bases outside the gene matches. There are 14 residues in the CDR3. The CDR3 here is CASRRLGQAGEQYF. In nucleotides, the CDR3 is TGTGCCAGCAGACGATTGGGACAGGCGGGCGAGCAGTACTTC.

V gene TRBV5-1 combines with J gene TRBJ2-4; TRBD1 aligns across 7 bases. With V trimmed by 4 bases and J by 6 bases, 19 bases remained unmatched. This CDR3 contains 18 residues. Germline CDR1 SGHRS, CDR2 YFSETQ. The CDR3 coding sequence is TGCGCCAGCAGCCCGGCCCCGGGACAGCCTAACTCGGGAAACATTCAGTACTTC. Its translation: CASSPAPGQPNSGNIQYF.

This CDR3 reads CASSPIAGGPGKNIQYF. CDR3 in DNA: TGCGCCAGCAGCCCCATAGCGGGGGGGCCGGGGAAAAACATTCAGTACTTC. V gene TRBV4-1 combines with J gene TRBJ2-4; 11 nucleotides agree with TRBD2. Germline V gene data show CDR1 as MGHRA and CDR2 as YSYEKL. This CDR3 is built from 17 residues. V was clipped by 4 bases and J by 4 bases; unmatched bases: 9.

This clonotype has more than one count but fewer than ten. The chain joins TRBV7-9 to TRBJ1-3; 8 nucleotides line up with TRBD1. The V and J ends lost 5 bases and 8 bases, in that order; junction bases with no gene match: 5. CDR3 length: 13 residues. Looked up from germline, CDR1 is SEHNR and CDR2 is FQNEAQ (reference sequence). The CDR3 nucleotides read TGTGCCAGCAGCCCCAGGGGGCCAGACACCATATATTTT. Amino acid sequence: CASSPRGPDTIYF.

CDR3 nucleotides: TGCAGTGCGATTAGACCCGACCTCTCATATGGCTACACCTTC. Translation gives CSAIRPDLSYGYTF. V usage is TRBV20-1 and J usage is TRBJ1-2; unclear D gene. Germline CDR1 and CDR2: DFQATT and SNEGSKA (reference sequence). Trimming took off 6 bases at V and 5 bases at J, with 19 bases between the two ends. This CDR3 has 14 amino acids.

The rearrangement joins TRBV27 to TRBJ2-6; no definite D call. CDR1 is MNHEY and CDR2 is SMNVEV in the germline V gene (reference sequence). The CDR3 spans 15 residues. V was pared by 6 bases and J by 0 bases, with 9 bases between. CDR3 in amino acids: CASRPQISGANVLTF. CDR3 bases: TGTGCCAGCAGACCGCAGATCTCTGGGGCCAACGTCCTGACTTTC.

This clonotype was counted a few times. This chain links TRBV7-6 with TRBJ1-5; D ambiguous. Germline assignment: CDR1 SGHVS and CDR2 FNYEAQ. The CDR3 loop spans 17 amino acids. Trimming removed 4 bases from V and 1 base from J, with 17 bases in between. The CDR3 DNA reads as TGTGCCAGCAGCTCCGGCCCCGGACGGACGAGCAATCAGCCCCAGCATTTT. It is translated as CASSSGPGRTSNQPQHF.